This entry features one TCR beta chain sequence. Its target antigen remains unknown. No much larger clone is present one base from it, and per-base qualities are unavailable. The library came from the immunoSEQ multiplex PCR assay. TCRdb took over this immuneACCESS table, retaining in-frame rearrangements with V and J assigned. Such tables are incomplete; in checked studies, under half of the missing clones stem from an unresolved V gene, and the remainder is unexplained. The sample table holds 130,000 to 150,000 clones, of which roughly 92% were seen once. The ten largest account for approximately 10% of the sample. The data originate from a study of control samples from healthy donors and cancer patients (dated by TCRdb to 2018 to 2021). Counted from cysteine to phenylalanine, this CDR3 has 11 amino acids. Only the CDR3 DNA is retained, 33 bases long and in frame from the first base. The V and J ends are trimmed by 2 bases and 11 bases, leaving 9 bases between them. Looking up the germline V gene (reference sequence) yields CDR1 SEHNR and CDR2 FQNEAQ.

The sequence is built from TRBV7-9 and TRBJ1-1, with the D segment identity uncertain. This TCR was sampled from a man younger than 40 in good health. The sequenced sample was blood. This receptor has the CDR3 CASSLNEYAFF. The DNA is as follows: TGTGCCAGCAGCTTAAATGAGTATGCTTTCTTT.